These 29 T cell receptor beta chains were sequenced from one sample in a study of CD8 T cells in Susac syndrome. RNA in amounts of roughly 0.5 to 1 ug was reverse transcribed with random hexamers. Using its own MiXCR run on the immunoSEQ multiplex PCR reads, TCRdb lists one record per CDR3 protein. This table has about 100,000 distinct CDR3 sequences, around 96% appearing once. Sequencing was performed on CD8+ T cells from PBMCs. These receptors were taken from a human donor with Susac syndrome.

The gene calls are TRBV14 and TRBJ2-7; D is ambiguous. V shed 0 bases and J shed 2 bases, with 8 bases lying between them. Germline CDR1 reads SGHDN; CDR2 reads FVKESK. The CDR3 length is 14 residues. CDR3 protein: CASSQELLPYEQYF. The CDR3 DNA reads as TGTGCCAGCAGCCAAGAGTTACTTCCCTACGAGCAGTACTTC.

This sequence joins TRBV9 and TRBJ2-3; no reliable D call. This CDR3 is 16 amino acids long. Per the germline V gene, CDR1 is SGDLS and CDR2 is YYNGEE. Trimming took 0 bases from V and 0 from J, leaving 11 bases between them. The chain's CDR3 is CASSVGGYSSTDTQYF. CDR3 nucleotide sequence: TGTGCCAGCAGCGTAGGTGGCTACTCTAGCACAGATACGCAGTATTTT.

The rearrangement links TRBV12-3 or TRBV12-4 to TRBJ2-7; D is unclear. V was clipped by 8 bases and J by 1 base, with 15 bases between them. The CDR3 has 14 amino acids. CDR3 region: CASGPYPGSYEQYF. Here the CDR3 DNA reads TGTGCCAGCGGGCCCTATCCAGGTTCCTACGAGCAGTACTTC.

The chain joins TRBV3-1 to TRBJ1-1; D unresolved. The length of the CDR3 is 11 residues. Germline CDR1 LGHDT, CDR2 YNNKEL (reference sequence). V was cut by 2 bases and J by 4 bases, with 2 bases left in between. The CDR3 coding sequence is TGTGCCAGCAGCCAATTCACTGAAGCTTTCTTT. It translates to CASSQFTEAFF.

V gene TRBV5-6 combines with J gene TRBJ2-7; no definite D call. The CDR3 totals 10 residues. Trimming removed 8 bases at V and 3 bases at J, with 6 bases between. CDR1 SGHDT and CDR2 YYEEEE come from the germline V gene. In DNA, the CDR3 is TGTGCCAGTGGTGACTACGAGCAGTACTTC. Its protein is CASGDYEQYF.

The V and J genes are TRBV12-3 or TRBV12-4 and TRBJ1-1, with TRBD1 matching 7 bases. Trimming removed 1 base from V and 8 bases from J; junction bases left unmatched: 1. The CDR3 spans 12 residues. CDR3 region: CASSLEDREAFF. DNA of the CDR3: TGTGCCAGCAGTTTAGAGGACAGGGAAGCTTTCTTT.

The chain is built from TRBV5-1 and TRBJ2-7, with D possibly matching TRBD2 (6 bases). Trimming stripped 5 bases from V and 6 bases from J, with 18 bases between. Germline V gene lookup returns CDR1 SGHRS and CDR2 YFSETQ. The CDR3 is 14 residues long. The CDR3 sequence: CASRTSGRQGEQYF. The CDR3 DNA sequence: TGCGCCAGCAGGACCAGCGGGCGTCAGGGCGAGCAGTACTTC.

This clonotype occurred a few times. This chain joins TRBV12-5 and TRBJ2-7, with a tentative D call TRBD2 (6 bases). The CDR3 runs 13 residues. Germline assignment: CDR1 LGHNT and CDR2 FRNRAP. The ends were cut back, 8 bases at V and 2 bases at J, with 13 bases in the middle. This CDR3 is CASSTGRTYEQYF. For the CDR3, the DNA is TGTGCTAGTAGTACGGGGAGGACCTACGAGCAGTACTTC.

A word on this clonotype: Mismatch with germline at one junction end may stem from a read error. The CDR3 nucleotides read TGTGCCAGCAGTTTAGATAGGACAGCCTACGAGCAGTACTTC. It yields the protein CASSLDRTAYEQYF. This chain uses TRBV11-3 with TRBJ2-7; D perhaps matches TRBD1 (6 bases). Germline CDR1 and CDR2: SGHNT and YENEEA. The CDR3 spans 14 residues.

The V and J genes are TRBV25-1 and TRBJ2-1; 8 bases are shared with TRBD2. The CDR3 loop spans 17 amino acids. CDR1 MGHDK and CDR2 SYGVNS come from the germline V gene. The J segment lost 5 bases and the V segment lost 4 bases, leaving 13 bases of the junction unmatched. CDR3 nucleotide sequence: TGTGCCAGCAGTGCCTCGGGGGGAGCGGGAGCCCACAATGAGCAGTTCTTC. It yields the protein CASSASGGAGAHNEQFF.

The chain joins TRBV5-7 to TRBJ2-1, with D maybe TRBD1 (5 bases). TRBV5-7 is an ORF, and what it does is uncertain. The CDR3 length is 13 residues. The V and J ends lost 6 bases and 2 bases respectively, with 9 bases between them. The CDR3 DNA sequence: TGTGCCAGCAAGGGGCAGACCTACAATGAGCAGTTCTTC. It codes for CASKGQTYNEQFF.

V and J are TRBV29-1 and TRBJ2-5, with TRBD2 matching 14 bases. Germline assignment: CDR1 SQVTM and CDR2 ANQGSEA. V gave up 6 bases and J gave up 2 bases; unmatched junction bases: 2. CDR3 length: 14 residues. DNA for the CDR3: TGCAGCGTGGGGACTAGCGGGGGTCAAGAGACCCAGTACTTC. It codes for CSVGTSGGQETQYF.

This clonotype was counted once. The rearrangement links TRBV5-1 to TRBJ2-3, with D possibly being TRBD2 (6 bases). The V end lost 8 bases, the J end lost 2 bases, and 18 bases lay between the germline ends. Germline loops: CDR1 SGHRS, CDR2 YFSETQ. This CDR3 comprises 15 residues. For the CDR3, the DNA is TGCGCCAGTGCCGGGGTGGCGGGGACCACAGATACGCAGTATTTT. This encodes CASAGVAGTTDTQYF.

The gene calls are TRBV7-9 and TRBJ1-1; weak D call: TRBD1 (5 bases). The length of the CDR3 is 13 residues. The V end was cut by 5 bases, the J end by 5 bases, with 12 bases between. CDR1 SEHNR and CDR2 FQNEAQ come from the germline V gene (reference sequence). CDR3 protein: CASSPVGGTEAFF. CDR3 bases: TGTGCCAGCAGCCCAGTGGGGGGGACTGAAGCTTTCTTT. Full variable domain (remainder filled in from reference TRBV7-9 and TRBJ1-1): DTGVSQNPRHKITKRGQNVTFRCDPISEHNRLYWYRQTLGQGPEFLTYFQNEAQLEKSRLLSDRFSAERPKGSFSTLEIQRTEQGDSAMYLCASSPVGGTEAFFGQGTRLTVV.

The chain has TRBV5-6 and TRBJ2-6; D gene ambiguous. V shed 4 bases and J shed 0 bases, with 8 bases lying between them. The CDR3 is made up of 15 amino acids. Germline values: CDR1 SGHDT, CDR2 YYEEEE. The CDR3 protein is CASSPLGSGANVLTF. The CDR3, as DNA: TGTGCCAGCAGCCCGCTCGGCTCTGGGGCCAACGTCCTGACTTTC.

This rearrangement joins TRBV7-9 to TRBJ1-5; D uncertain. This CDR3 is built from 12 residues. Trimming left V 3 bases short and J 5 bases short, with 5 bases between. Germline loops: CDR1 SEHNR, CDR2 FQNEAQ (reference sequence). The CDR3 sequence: CASSLYDQPQHF. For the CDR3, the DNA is TGTGCCAGCAGCTTGTACGATCAGCCCCAGCATTTT.

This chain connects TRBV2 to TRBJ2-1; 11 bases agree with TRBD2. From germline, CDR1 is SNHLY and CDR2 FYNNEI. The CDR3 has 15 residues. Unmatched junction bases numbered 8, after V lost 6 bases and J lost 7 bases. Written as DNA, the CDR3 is TGTGCCAGCAGGGCGCGGCTAGCGGGAGGAAATGAGCAGTTCTTC. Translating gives CASRARLAGGNEQFF.

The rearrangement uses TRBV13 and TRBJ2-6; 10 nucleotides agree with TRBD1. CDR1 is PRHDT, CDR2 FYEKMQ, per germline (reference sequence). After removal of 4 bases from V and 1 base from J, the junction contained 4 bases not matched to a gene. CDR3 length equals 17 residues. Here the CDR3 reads CASSSRDRGSGANVLTF. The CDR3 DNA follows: TGTGCCAGCAGCTCCAGGGACAGGGGATCTGGGGCCAACGTCCTGACTTTC.

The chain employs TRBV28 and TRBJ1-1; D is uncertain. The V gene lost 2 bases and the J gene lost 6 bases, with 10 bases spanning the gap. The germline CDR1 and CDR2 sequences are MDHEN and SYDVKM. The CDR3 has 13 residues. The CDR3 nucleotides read TGTGCCAGCAGTTTAGGGAAGGGCGCTGAAGCTTTCTTT. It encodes CASSLGKGAEAFF.

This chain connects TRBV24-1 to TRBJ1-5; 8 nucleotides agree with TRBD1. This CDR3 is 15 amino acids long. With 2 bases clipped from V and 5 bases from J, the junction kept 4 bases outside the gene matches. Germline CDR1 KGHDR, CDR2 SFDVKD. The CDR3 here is CATSDSGTGDQPQHF. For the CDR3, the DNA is TGTGCCACCAGTGATTCCGGGACAGGAGATCAGCCCCAGCATTTT.

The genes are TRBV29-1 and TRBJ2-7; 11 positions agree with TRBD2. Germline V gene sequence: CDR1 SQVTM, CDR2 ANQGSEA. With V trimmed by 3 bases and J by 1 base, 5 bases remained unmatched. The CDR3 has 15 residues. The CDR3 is CSVEDIAGGSYEQYF. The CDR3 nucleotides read TGCAGCGTTGAGGACATAGCGGGAGGGTCCTACGAGCAGTACTTC.

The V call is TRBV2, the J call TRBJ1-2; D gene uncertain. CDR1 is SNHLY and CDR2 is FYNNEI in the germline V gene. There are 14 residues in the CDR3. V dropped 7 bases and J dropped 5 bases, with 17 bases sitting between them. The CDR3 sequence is CASITGRTEYGYTF. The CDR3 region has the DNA TGTGCCAGCATTACCGGACGGACGGAATATGGCTACACCTTC.

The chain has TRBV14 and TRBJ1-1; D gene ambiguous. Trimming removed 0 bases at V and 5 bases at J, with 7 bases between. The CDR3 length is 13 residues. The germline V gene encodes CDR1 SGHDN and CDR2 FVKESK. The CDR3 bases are TGTGCCAGCAGCCAAGATTCTAAGACTGAAGCTTTCTTT. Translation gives CASSQDSKTEAFF.

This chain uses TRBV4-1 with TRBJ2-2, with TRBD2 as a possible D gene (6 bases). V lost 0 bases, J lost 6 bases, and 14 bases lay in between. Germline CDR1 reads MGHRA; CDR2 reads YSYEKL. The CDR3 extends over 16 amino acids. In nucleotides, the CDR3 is TGCGCCAGCAGCCAAGAGGGGGGAGGAGTTGCCGGGGAGCTGTTTTTT. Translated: CASSQEGGGVAGELFF.

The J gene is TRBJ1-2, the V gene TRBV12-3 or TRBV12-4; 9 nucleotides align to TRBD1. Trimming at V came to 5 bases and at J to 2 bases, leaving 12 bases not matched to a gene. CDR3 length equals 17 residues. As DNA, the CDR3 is TGTGCCAGCAGTCCTCAGGGGACAGGGAGGGGGAACTATGGCTACACCTTC. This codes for CASSPQGTGRGNYGYTF.

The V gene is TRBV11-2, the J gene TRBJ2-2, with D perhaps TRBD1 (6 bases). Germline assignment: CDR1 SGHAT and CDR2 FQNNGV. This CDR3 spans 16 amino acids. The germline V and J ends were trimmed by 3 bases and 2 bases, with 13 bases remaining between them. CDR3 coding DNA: TGTGCCAGCAGCTTGGAGGACAGCCCTAACACCGGGGAGCTGTTTTTT. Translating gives CASSLEDSPNTGELFF.

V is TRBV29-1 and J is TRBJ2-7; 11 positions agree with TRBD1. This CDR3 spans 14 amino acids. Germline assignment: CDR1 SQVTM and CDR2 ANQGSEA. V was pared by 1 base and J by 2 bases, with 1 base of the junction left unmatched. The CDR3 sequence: CSVEGTGGPYEQYF. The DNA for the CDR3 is TGCAGCGTTGAAGGGACAGGGGGCCCCTACGAGCAGTACTTC.

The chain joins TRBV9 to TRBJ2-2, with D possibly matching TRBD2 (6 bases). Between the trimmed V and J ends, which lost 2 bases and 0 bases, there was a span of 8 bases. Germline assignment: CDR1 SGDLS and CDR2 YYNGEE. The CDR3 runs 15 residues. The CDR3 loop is CASSVSGANTGELFF. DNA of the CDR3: TGTGCCAGCAGCGTGTCGGGAGCGAACACCGGGGAGCTGTTTTTT.

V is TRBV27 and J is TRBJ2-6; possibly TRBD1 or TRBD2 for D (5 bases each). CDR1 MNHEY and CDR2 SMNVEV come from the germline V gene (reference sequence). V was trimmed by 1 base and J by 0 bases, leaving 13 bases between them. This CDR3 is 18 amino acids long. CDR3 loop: CASSLWDPRSSGANVLTF. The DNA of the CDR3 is TGTGCCAGCAGTTTATGGGACCCACGTAGCTCTGGGGCCAACGTCCTGACTTTC. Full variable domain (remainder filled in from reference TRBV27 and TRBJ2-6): EAQVTQNPRYLITVTGKKLTVTCSQNMNHEYMSWYRQDPGLGLRQIYYSMNVEVTDKGDVPEGYKVSRKEKRNFPLILESPSPNQTSLYFCASSLWDPRSSGANVLTFGAGSRLTVL.